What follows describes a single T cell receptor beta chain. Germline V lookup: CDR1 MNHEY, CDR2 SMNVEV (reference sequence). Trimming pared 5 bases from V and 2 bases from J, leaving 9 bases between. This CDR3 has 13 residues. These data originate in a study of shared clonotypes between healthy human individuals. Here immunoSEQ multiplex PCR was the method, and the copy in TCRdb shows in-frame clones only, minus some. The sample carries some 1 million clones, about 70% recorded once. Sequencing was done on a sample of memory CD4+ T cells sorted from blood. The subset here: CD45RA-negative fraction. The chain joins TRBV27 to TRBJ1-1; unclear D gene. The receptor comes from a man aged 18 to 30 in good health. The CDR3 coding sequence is TGTGCCAGCAGTCGGAAAGTTAACACTGAAGCTTTCTTT. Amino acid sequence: CASSRKVNTEAFF.